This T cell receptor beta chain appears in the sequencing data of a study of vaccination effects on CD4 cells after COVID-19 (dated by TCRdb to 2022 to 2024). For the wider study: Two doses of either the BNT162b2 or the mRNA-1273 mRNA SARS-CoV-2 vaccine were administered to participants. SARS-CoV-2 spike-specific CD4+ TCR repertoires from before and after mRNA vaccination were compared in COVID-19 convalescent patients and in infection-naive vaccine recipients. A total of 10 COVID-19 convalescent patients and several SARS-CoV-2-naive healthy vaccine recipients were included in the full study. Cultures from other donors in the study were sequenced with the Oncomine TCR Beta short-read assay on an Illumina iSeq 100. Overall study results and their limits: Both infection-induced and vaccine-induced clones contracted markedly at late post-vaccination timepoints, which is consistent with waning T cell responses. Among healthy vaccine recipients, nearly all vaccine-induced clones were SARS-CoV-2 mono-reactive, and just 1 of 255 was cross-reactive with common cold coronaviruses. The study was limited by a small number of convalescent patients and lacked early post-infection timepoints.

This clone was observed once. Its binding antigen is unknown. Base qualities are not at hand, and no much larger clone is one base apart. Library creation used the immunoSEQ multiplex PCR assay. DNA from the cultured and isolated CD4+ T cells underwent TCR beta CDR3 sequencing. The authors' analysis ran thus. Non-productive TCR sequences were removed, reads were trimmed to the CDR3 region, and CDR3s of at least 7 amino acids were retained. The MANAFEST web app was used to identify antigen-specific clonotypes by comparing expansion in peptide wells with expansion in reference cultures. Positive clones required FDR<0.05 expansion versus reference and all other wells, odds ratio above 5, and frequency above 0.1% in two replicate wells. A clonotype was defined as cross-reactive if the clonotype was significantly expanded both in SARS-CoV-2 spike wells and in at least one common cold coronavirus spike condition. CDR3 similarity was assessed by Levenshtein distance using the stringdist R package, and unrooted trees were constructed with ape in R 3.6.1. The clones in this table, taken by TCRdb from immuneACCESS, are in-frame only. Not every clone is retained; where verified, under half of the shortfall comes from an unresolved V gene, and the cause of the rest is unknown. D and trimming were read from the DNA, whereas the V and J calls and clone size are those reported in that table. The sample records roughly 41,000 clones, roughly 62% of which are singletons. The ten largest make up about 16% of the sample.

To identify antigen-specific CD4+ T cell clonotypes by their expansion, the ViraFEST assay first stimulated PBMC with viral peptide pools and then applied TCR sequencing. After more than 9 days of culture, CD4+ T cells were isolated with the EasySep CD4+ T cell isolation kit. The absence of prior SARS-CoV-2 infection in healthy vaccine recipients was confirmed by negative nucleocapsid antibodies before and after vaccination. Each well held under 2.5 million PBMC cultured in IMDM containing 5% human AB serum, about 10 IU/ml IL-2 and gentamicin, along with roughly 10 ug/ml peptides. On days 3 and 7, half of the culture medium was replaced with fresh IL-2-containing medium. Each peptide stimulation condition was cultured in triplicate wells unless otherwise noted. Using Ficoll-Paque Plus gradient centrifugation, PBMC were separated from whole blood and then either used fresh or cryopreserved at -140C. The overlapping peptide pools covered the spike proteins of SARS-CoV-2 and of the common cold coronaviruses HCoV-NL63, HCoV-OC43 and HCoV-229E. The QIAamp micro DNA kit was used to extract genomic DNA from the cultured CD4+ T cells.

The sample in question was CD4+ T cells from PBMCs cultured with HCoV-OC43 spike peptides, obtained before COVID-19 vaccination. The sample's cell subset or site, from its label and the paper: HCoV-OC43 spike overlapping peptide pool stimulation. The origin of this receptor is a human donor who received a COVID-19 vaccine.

The CDR3 has the sequence CASSQGNSWSPQYF. The nucleotide sequence is TGTGCCAGCAGCCAAGGCAATAGCTGGAGTCCCCAGTACTTC. Recombination linked TRBV3-1 (or the pseudogene TRBV3-2) to TRBJ2-5; the D gene cannot be named for sure. Trimming at the junction amounts to 1 base on V and 9 bases on J, and the germline ends lie 15 bases apart. The CDR3 spans 14 residues, from the cysteine through the phenylalanine. The retained sequence is limited to the CDR3, 42 bases, with the frame set at the first base. CDR1 LGHDT and CDR2 YNNKEL are derived from the germline V gene (reference sequence).